The subject of this entry is one TCR beta chain. The sample originates from a study of blood T cell repertoires in COVID-19. Study at large: The United States, Italy and Spain provided the acute and convalescent COVID-19 samples. PBMCs, B-cell-depleted T cells, or T cells were the source of the cDNA or gDNA that made up the material.

In germline, CDR1 is MNHEY, CDR2 SMNVEV (reference sequence). Trimming stripped 5 bases from V and 0 bases from J, with 8 bases between. The CDR3 is 14 residues long. In the original analysis: Estimation of nucleated cell counts relied on the amplification of reference gene primers. Method: immunoSEQ multiplex PCR; TCRdb's copy keeps in-frame clones and lacks some. The DNA gave D and trimming, while V, J and clone size come from that table. This sample yields about 230,000 clones, of which 83% are seen a single time; under 3% belongs to the top ten. Material for sequencing was peripheral blood. The sequence derives from a woman in her 70s with active or convalescent COVID-19. The rearrangement links TRBV27 to TRBJ2-1; D unclear. In DNA, the CDR3 is TGTGCCAGCAGTCTCACCAGCTCCTACAATGAGCAGTTCTTC. This translates into CASSLTSSYNEQFF.